The entry below describes one T cell receptor beta chain. The antigen remains unidentified. Blood got drawn at baseline, again on cycle 4 day 1, and then on cycle 7 day 1. Only in-frame clones appear in the TCRdb table, and some are missing; sequencing was by immunoSEQ multiplex PCR. The repertoire has about 73,000 clones, approximately 92% of them found once; the top ten carry roughly 0.5%. This sample stems from a study of OX40 agonist ivuxolimab in advanced cancers. Findings of the study overall: Part of the nonresponder group also had normalized T-cell clonal expansion that was low. The study did not work out the antigen specificity of the expanded peripheral T cells.

The CDR3 contains 15 residues. Germline loops: CDR1 MNHEY, CDR2 SVGAGI. V shed 4 bases and J 2 bases; nucleotides not matched to a gene: 6. The source of this sequence is an adult with an advanced solid tumor such as melanoma, head and neck, liver or kidney cancer. The source was CD4+ or CD8+ T cells sorted from blood, collected in a trial of the OX40 agonist ivuxolimab. This chain uses TRBV6-5 with TRBJ2-5, with TRBD2 matching over 8 bases. CDR3 region: CASSLWLAGQETQYF. The CDR3 coding sequence is TGTGCCAGCAGTTTGTGGCTAGCGGGTCAAGAGACCCAGTACTTC.